This T cell receptor beta chain was sequenced during a study of shared clonotypes between healthy human individuals. Study-level results: It was only blood that was sampled, and tissue repertoires likely differ.

The V gene's germline CDR1 is SGHTA and CDR2 FQGTGA. Trimming removed 2 bases at V and 2 bases at J, with 10 bases between. This CDR3 has 15 amino acids. Using immunoSEQ multiplex PCR, the repertoire was profiled, and TCRdb retains in-frame clones only, with some absent. The table includes 950,000 to 1,200,000 clones, around 77% detected once. On this clone: The antigen remains undetermined.

The specimen sequenced was memory CD4+ T cells from PBMCs. As to subset: CD45RA-negative fraction. The sequence was collected from a man aged 18 to 30 in good health. Some clones in this sample may be carry-over from other donors' samples. The chain couples TRBV7-3 to TRBJ2-1; no clear D. The CDR3 DNA follows: TGTGCCAGCAGCTTAGGCAGCACCACCTACAATGAGCAGTTCTTC. This sequence encodes CASSLGSTTYNEQFF.